The 11 T cell receptor beta chains below all came from one sample that was sequenced in a study of blood T cells in healthy people across ages. A second PCR of 7 to 11 cycles used a sample-barcoded 5' primer and a J-beta primer mix. Via MiXCR, TCRdb re-called the 5' RACE reads, giving one row per CDR3 protein. The sample lists about 1.5 million distinct CDR3 sequences, approximately 43% occurring once. Specimen: blood. These TCRs come from a woman aged 18-29 years in good health.

The gene calls are TRBV6-2 or TRBV6-3 and TRBJ2-7; unclear D gene. Germline V gene lookup returns CDR1 MNHEY and CDR2 SVGEGT. Trimming removed 4 bases from V and 3 bases from J, with 10 bases in between. The CDR3 sequence is 13 residues long. CDR3 sequence reads: CASSSNNYYEQYF. For the CDR3, the DNA is TGTGCCAGCAGTTCGAACAACTACTACGAGCAGTACTTC.

Regarding this clonotype: A read error may account for a junction end that differs from germline. V and J are TRBV29-1 and TRBJ1-4; 9 nucleotides agree with TRBD1. Germline loops: CDR1 SQVTM, CDR2 ANQGSEA. The CDR3 has 15 amino acids. CDR3 loop: CSVQSQGAALEKPFF. DNA for the CDR3: TGCAGCGTACAATCACAGGGGGCGGCCCTTGAAAAACCGTTTTTT.

This clonotype was observed a few times. The genes are TRBV18 and TRBJ2-1; tentatively, D is TRBD1 (6 bases). The CDR3 is 13 residues long. V lost 3 bases, J lost 12 bases, and 15 bases lay in between. Germline assignment: CDR1 KGHSH and CDR2 LQKENI. For the CDR3, the DNA is TGTGCCAGCTCACCCAGGACAGTTCGGCGGCAGTTCTTC. Protein product: CASSPRTVRRQFF.

The chain is built from TRBV7-2 and TRBJ2-1; D call uncertain. Germline CDR1 SGHTA, CDR2 FQGNSA. V lost 2 bases to trimming and J lost 4 bases, with 15 bases between them. CDR3 size: 16 residues. The CDR3 loop reads CASSLTHMASYNEQFF. Here the CDR3 DNA reads TGTGCCAGCAGCTTAACCCACATGGCTAGTTACAATGAGCAGTTCTTC.

This clonotype came up a few times. This chain joins TRBV12-3 or TRBV12-4 and TRBJ1-1, with a possible D match to TRBD1 (5 bases). The CDR3 covers 12 residues. V lost 5 bases, J lost 11 bases, and 15 bases lay in between. CDR3 in DNA: TGTGCCAGCAGTCTGCGCGGAGGGACCGCTTTCTTT. The encoded protein is CASSLRGGTAFF.

V is TRBV9 and J is TRBJ2-3, with D hard to call. CDR3 length: 14 amino acids. Trimming removed 3 bases at V and 5 bases at J, with 13 bases between. Looked up from germline, CDR1 is SGDLS and CDR2 is YYNGEE. The CDR3 bases are TGTGCCAGCAGCGCGCAGGCTGTGGAAGATACGCAGTATTTT. Translation: CASSAQAVEDTQYF.

This rearrangement joins TRBV27 to TRBJ2-5; 10 bases are shared with TRBD2. The CDR3 spans 15 residues. With V trimmed by 6 bases and J by 5 bases, 9 bases remained unmatched. Looked up from germline, CDR1 is MNHEY and CDR2 is SMNVEV (reference sequence). The CDR3 region has the DNA TGTGCCAGCAGACTAGCGGGGAGTGGGGACGAGACCCAGTACTTC. This translates into CASRLAGSGDETQYF.

V and J are TRBV7-9 and TRBJ2-4; 8 nucleotides line up with TRBD1. TRBJ2-7 explains the end of the DNA better; the J call may be wrong. This CDR3 has 14 amino acids. The germline V gene has CDR1 SEHNR and CDR2 FQNEAQ (reference sequence). CDR3: CASSWTDRGYEQYF. CDR3 coding DNA: TGTGCCAGCAGCTGGACCGACAGGGGCTACGAGCAGTACTTC.

This clonotype was seen a few times. The V call is TRBV15, the J call TRBJ1-2; tentative D call: TRBD1 (5 bases). This CDR3 has 17 residues. Germline values: CDR1 LNHNV, CDR2 YYDKDF (reference sequence). V was shortened by 0 bases and J by 2 bases, with 16 bases between the two germline ends. The CDR3 spells CATSREASPGHNYGYTF. CDR3 bases: TGTGCCACCAGCAGAGAGGCGTCTCCGGGGCACAACTATGGCTACACCTTC.

Ten or more counts support this clonotype. V gene TRBV6-4 combines with J gene TRBJ2-6, with D unresolved. Between the trimmed V and J ends, which lost 3 bases and 0 bases, there was a span of 3 bases. The CDR3 sequence is 14 residues long. In germline, CDR1 is MRHNA, CDR2 SNTAGT. This CDR3 reads CASSEASGANVLTF. DNA for the CDR3: TGTGCCAGCAGTGAAGCCTCTGGGGCCAACGTCCTGACTTTC.

This clonotype came up a few times. The rearrangement links TRBV18 to TRBJ2-5; 10 bases fit TRBD1. Germline-derived CDR1 and CDR2 are KGHSH and LQKENI. CDR3 length equals 15 residues. V shed 3 bases, J shed 2 bases, and the junction held 3 bases outside the gene matches. CDR3 in DNA: TGTGCCAGCTCACCGGGACAGGGGACTCAAGAGACCCAGTACTTC. Protein: CASSPGQGTQETQYF.